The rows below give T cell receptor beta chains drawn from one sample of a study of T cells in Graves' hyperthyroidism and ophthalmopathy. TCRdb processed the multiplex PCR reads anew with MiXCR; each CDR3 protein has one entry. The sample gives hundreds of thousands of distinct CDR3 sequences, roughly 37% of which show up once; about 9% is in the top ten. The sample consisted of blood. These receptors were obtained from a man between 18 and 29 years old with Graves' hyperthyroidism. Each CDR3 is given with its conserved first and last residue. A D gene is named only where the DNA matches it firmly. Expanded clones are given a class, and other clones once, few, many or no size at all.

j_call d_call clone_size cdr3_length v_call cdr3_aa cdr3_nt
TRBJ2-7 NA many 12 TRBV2 CATIGASYEQYF TGTGCCACCATAGGCGCTTCCTACGAGCAGTACTTC
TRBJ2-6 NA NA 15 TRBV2 CASKNQGSGANVLTF TGTGCCAGCAAAAACCAGGGATCCGGGGCCAACGTCCTGACTTTC
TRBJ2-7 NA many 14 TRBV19 CASSTLGAVYEQYF TGTGCCAGTAGTACCCTCGGGGCGGTCTACGAGCAGTACTTC
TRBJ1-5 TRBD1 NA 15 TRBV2 CASSGDRVSNQPQHF TGTGCCAGCAGTGGGGACAGGGTTAGCAATCAGCCCCAGCATTTT
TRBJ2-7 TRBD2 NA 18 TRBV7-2 CASSLDSWGGAPSYEQYF TGTGCCAGCAGCTTAGATTCCTGGGGAGGGGCCCCCTCCTACGAGCAGTACTTC
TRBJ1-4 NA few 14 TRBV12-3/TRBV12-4 CASSPGRLHEKLFF TGTGCCAGCAGTCCGGGCAGACTGCATGAAAAACTGTTTTTT
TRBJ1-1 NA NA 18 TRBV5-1 CASSLEGLALGVGTEAFF TGCGCCAGCAGCTTGGAAGGGCTGGCCCTGGGGGTGGGCACTGAAGCTTTCTTT
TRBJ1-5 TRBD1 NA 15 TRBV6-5 CACSRQGKFLQPQHF TGTGCCTGCAGTCGACAGGGTAAATTTCTTCAGCCCCAGCATTTT
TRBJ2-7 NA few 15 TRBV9 CASSVEDGQTYEQYF TGTGCCAGCAGCGTAGAGGATGGGCAGACCTACGAGCAGTACTTC
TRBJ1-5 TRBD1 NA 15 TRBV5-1 CASSPQGAIDQPQHF TGCGCCAGCAGCCCACAGGGGGCGATCGATCAGCCCCAGCATTTT
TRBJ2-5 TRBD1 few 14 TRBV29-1 CSASGQGLGETQYF TGCAGCGCATCGGGACAGGGTCTGGGAGAGACCCAGTACTTC
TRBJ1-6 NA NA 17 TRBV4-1 CASSQDLSGGVDSPLHF TGCGCCAGCAGCCAAGATCTCAGCGGGGGCGTAGATTCACCCCTCCACTTT